This TCR beta chain came from a study of Graves' ophthalmopathy and Graves' hyperthyroidism. Looked up from germline, CDR1 is SGHRS and CDR2 is YFSETQ. The ends lost 1 base at V and 4 bases at J; junction bases unmatched: 10. The CDR3 is 16 amino acids. Reliance was placed on clinical symptoms, serum thyroxine, TRAb, thyroid ultrasound and orbital computed tomography for diagnosis. Study results and limitations: Progression of ophthalmopathy was predicted by the model with 60% to 71% sensitivity and approximately 72% specificity.

CDR3 regions of TCR beta were amplified from RNA transcripts. HTBI primers served in a first-round RT-PCR, which a second-round multiplex PCR followed. MiXCR, run by TCRdb on the multiplex PCR reads, gives a single entry per CDR3 protein. This sample yields 500,000 to 700,000 distinct CDR3 sequences, of which 20% to 25% are seen a single time; roughly 7.4% belongs to the top ten. This clonotype was seen a single time. The antigen is not known. Sample: peripheral blood. The receptor's source is a young woman with stable Graves' hyperthyroidism. Some clones in this sample may be carry-over from other donors' samples. This chain joins TRBV5-1 and TRBJ1-1, with 7 bases that match TRBD1. The CDR3 reads CASSLRGGGVSTEAFF. For the CDR3, the DNA is TGCGCCAGCAGCTTGAGAGGGGGCGGAGTAAGCACTGAAGCTTTCTTT. Filled out from reference TRBV5-1 and TRBJ1-1, the complete variable domain reads KAGVTQTPRYLIKTRGQQVTLSCSPISGHRSVSWYQQTPGQGLQFLFEYFSETQRNKGNFPGRFSGRQFSNSRSEMNVSTLELGDSALYLCASSLRGGGVSTEAFFGQGTRLTVV.